This T cell receptor (beta chain) emerged from a study of T cells in Graves' hyperthyroidism and ophthalmopathy. Hyperthyroidism was newly diagnosed in patients aged 18 to 65 (duration under 2 months). Exclusions: uncontrolled infection, other autoimmune disease, pregnancy, lactation. Study observations and caveats: A 13 V-J signature model discriminated ophthalmopathy versus stable hyperthyroidism. Most clonotypes expanded in the thyroid (above 0.001) were also present in blood.

TCR beta CDR3 region amplification was performed from RNA transcripts. With the HTBI primer set, the TCR CDR3 went through a first round of RT-PCR. TCRdb reprocessed the multiplex PCR reads with MiXCR, giving one entry per CDR3 protein. The table has some 770,000 distinct CDR3 sequences, less than 20% seen once. This clonotype has a handful of counts. The antigen remains undetermined. The CDR3 is 14 residues long. From germline, CDR1 is DFQATT and CDR2 SNEGSKA (reference sequence). V gave up 2 bases and J gave up 3 bases, with 10 bases separating them. What was sequenced was blood. The chain joins TRBV20-1 to TRBJ2-2; D unresolved. This TCR derives from a man between 18 and 35 years old with Graves' hyperthyroidism. The CDR3 protein is CSARRLSDTGELFF. The CDR3 coding sequence is TGCAGTGCTAGACGACTTTCGGACACCGGGGAGCTGTTTTTT.